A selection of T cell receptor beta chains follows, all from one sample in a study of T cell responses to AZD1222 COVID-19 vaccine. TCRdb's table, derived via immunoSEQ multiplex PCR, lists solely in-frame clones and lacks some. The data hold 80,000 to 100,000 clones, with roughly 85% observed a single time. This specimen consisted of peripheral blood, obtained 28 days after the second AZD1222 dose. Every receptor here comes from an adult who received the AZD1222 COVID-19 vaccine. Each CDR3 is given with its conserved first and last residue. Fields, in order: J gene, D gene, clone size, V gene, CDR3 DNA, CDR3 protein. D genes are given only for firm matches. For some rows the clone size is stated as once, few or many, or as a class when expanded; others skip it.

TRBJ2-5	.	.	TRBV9	TGTGCCAGCAGCCCGACGATCAGGGATGAGACCCAGTACTTC	CASSPTIRDETQYF
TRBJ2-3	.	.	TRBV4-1	TGCGCCAGCAGCCAAGTGATGACTCCTACTTTAGGGGATACGCAGTATTTT	CASSQVMTPTLGDTQYF
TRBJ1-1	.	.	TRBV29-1	TGCAGCGTTTTTGGGGGGCACCTCACTGAAGCTTTCTTT	CSVFGGHLTEAFF
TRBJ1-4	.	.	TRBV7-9	TGTGCCAGCAGCTACCCGGGGGGGACAAGTGAAAAACTGTTTTTT	CASSYPGGTSEKLFF
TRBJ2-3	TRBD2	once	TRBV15	TGTGCCACGACTAGCGGGGTCACAGATACGCAGTATTTT	CATTSGVTDTQYF
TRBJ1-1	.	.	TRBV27	TGTGCCAGCAGTTTCAATCCAGGGGCCGGGACTGAAGCTTTCTTT	CASSFNPGAGTEAFF
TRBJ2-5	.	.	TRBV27	TGTGCAAGCCGTCTGCAGAACCAAGAGACCCAGTACTTC	CASRLQNQETQYF
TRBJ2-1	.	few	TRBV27	TGTGCCAGCAGTTTTTTAGGGCCGGGGAATGAGCAGTTCTTC	CASSFLGPGNEQFF
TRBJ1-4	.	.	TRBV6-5	TGTGCCAGCAGTTACTCGGCCCGGGAGTGGGATGAAAAACTGTTTTTT	CASSYSAREWDEKLFF
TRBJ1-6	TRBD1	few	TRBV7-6	TGTGCCAGCAGCGACGGGACAGGGTTCGGCTCACCCCTCCACTTT	CASSDGTGFGSPLHF
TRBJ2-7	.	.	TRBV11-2	TGTGCCAGCAGCTTAGGGGGCGGGGAGCAGTACTTC	CASSLGGGEQYF
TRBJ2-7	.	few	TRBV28	TGTGCCAGCACTCCGGGCGGTAGCTCCTACGAGCAGTACTTC	CASTPGGSSYEQYF
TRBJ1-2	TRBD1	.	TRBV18	TGTGCCAGCTCACTTCGGGAATCGACAGGGAGAAGCTATGGCTACACCTTC	CASSLRESTGRSYGYTF
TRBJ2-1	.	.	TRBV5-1	TGCGCCAGCAGCTTGGAGGGACACCCCCGGAATGAGCAGTTCTTC	CASSLEGHPRNEQFF
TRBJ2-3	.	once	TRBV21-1	TGTGCCAGCAGCAAGGCTAGCGGACCCCCGAACTCAGATACGCAGTATTTT	CASSKASGPPNSDTQYF
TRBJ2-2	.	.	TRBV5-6	TGTGCCAGCAGGCCTCGATTAGAACGGGGGGAGCTGTTTTTT	CASRPRLERGELFF
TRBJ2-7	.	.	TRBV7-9	TGTGCCAGCAGCTTATATTCCGGCGCCGCCTACGAGCAGTACTTC	CASSLYSGAAYEQYF